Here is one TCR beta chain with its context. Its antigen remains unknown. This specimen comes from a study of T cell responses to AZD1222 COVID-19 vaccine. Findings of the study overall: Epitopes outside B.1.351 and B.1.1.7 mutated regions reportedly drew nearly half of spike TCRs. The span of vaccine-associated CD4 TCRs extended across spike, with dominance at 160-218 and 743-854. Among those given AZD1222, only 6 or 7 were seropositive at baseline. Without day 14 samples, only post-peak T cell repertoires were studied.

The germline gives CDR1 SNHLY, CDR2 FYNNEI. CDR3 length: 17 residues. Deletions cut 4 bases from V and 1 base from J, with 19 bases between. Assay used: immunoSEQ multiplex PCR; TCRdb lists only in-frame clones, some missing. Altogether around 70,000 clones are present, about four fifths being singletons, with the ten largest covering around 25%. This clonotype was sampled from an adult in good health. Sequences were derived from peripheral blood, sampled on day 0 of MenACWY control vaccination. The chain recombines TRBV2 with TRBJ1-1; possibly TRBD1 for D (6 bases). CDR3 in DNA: TGTGCCAGCAGTGCGGGGCGGGGGGCCAGGTGGAACACTGAAGCTTTCTTT. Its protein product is CASSAGRGARWNTEAFF.